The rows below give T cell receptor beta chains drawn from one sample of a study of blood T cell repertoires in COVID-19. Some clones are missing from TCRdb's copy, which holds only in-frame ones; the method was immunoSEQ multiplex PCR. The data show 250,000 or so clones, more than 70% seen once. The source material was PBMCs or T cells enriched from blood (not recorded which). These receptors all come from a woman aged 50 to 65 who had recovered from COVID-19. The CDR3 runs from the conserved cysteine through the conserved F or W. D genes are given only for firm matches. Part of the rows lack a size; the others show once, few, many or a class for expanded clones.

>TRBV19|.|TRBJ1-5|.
CASSMLASSNQPQHF
TGTGCCAGTAGTATGCTAGCATCGAGCAATCAGCCCCAGCATTTT
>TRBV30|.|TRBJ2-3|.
CAWSAAGRGDTQYF
TGTGCCTGGAGCGCCGCAGGGCGAGGAGATACGCAGTATTTT
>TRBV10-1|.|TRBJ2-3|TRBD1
CASSGRTGSLDTQYF
TGCGCCAGCAGTGGGAGGACAGGATCTCTAGATACGCAGTATTTT
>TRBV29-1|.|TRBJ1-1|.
CSVEGAWAQDTEAFF
TGCAGCGTTGAAGGGGCGTGGGCCCAGGACACTGAAGCTTTCTTT
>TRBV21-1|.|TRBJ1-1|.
CASSTRPEGRGTEAFF
TGTGCCAGCAGCACCCGTCCCGAGGGGAGGGGGACTGAAGCTTTCTTT
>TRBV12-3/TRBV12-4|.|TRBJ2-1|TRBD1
CASSSQGYNEQFF
TGTGCCAGCAGTTCACAGGGGTACAATGAGCAGTTCTTC
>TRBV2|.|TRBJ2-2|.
CASTWGLGELFF
TGTGCCAGCACTTGGGGGCTGGGGGAGCTGTTTTTT
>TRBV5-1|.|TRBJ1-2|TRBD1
CASSPDRANYGYTF
TGCGCCAGCAGCCCAGACAGGGCCAACTATGGCTACACCTTC
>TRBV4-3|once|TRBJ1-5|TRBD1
CASSQAWGRGTSGNQPQHF
TGCGCCAGCAGCCAAGCCTGGGGCAGGGGGACGTCGGGCAATCAGCCCCAGCATTTT
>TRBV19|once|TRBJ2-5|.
CASRGGETQYF
TGTGCCAGTAGAGGGGGAGAGACCCAGTACTTC
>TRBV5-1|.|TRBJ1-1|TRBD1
CASSILRTGTTEAFF
TGCGCCAGCAGCATCTTAAGGACAGGGACCACTGAAGCTTTCTTT
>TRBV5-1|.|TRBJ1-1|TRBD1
CASSLEGQRNTEAFF
TGCGCCAGCAGCTTGGAGGGACAGCGGAACACTGAAGCTTTCTTT
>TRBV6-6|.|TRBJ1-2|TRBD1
CASSHKRRTGRPNGYTF
TGTGCCAGCAGTCACAAGAGACGGACAGGAAGGCCAAATGGCTACACCTTC
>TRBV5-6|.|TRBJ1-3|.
CASSQDRSSGNTIYF
TGTGCCAGCAGCCAGGACAGAAGTAGTGGAAACACCATATATTTT
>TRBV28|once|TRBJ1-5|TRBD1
CASIHQGAGQPQHF
TGTGCCAGCATCCATCAGGGGGCGGGACAGCCCCAGCATTTT
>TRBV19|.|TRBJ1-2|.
CASRSGQLNYGYTF
TGTGCCAGTAGATCCGGACAGTTAAACTATGGCTACACCTTC
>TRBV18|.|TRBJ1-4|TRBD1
CASSAGTENEKLFF
TGTGCCAGCTCGGCCGGGACAGAGAATGAAAAACTGTTTTTT
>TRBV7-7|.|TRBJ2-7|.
CASSPGLEPYEQYF
TGTGCTAGCAGCCCGGGACTGGAACCATACGAGCAGTACTTC
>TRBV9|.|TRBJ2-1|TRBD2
CASSVKAGGLNEQFF
TGTGCCAGCAGCGTAAAAGCGGGGGGGCTCAATGAGCAGTTCTTC
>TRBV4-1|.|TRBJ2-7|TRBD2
CASSLGLAGPYEQYF
TGCGCCAGCAGCCTGGGACTAGCGGGCCCCTACGAGCAGTACTTC